The clone carrying this T cell receptor beta chain has a handful of counts. Its antigen is as yet unknown. This specimen belongs to a study of beta chain features in type 1 diabetes. cDNA synthesis used the whole RNA isolate, giving expressed TCRB sequences. Libraries were prepared by immunoSEQ multiplex PCR; TCRdb keeps only in-frame clonotypes and omits some of them. The table records a few hundred thousand clones, around 22% of them present only once. V lost 2 bases and J 0 bases, leaving 12 bases between the germline ends. CDR3 length: 17 amino acids. Per germline, CDR1 SGDLS and CDR2 YYNGEE. Study findings and constraints: People with Type 1 diabetes carried modestly yet significantly shorter TCRB CDR3s in all four CD4+ subsets.

The rearrangement links TRBV9 to TRBJ2-6, with D unresolved. This receptor was obtained from a woman aged 30 to 39 with type 1 diabetes. Sequenced: naive CD4+ T cells from blood. This chain's CDR3 is CASSVHFKPSGANVLTF. The CDR3 coding sequence is TGTGCCAGCAGCGTCCACTTCAAGCCCTCTGGGGCCAACGTCCTGACTTTC. Complete variable domain (other parts from reference TRBV9 and TRBJ2-6): DSGVTQTPKHLITATGQRVTLRCSPRSGDLSVYWYQQSLDQGLQFLIQYYNGEERAKGNILERFSAQQFPDLHSELNLSSLELGDSALYFCASSVHFKPSGANVLTFGAGSRLTVL.